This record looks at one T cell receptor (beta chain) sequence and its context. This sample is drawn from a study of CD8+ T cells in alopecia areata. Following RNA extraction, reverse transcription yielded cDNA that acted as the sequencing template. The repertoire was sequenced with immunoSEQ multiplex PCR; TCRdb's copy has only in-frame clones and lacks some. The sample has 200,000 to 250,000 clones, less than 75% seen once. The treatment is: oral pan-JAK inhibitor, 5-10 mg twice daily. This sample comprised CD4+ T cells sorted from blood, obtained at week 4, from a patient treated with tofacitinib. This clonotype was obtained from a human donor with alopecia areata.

This CDR3 reads CASSARGNQPQHF. CDR3 sequence (DNA): TGTGCCAGCAGTGCCAGGGGCAATCAGCCCCAGCATTTT. The chain links TRBV27 to TRBJ1-5, with a tentative D call TRBD1 (5 bases). The CDR3 consists of 13 residues. Germline CDR1 is MNHEY and CDR2 is SMNVEV (reference sequence). V shed 5 bases and J shed 2 bases, with 7 bases lying between them.